This T cell receptor (beta chain) was profiled in a study of blood T cells in healthy people across ages. A J-beta primer mix and a sample-barcoded 5' primer were used in a second PCR of about 7 to 12 cycles. TCRdb processed the 5' RACE reads anew with MiXCR; each CDR3 protein has one entry. Among under 950,000 distinct CDR3 sequences listed, about 24% were seen once. The sequence was obtained from a man aged 65-85 years in good health. The sample comprised blood.

CDR3 sequence reads: CASSSTGSRNQPQHF. The DNA for the CDR3 is TGTGCCAGCAGCTCGACAGGGAGTCGCAATCAGCCCCAGCATTTT. This chain links TRBV7-6 with TRBJ1-5, with TRBD1 identical over 7 bases. V lost 4 bases to trimming and J lost 2 bases; unmatched junction nucleotides: 5. From germline, CDR1 is SGHVS and CDR2 FNYEAQ. The CDR3 has 15 residues.